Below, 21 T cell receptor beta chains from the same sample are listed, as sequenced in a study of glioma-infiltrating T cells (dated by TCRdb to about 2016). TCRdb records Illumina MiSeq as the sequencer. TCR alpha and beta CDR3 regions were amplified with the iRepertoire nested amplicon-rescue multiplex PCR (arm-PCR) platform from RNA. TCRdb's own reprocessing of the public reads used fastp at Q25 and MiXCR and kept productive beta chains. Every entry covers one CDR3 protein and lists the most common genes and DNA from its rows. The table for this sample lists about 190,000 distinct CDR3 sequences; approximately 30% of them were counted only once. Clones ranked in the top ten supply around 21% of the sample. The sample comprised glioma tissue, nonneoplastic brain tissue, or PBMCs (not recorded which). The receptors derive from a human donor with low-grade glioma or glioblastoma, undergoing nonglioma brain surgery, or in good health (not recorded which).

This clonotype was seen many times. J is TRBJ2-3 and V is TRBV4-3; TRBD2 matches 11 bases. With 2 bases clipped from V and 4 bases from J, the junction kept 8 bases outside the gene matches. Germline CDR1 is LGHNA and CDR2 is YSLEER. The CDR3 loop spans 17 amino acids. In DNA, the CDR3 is TGCGCCAGCAGCCAATCAACTAGCGGGAGCGGGGCAGATACGCAGTATTTT. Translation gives CASSQSTSGSGADTQYF.

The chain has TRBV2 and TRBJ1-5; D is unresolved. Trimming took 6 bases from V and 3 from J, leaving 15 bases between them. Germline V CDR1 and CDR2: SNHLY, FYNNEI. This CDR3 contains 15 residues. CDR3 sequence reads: CASSGTDTFNQPQHF. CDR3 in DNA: TGTGCCAGCAGCGGCACCGACACCTTCAATCAGCCCCAGCATTTT.

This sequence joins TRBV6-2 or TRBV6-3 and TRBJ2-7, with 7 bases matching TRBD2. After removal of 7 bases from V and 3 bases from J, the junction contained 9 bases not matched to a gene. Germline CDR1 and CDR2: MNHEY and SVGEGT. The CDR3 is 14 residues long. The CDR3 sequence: CASKPGLTYYEQYF. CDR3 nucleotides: TGTGCCAGCAAGCCGGGACTAACGTACTACGAGCAGTACTTC.

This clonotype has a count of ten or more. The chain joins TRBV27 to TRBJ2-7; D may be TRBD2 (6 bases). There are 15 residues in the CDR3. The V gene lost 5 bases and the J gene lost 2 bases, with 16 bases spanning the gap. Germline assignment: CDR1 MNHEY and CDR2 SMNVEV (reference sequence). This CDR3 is CASSIRDSSTYEQYF. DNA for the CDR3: TGTGCCAGCAGTATCCGGGACTCCAGCACCTACGAGCAGTACTTC.

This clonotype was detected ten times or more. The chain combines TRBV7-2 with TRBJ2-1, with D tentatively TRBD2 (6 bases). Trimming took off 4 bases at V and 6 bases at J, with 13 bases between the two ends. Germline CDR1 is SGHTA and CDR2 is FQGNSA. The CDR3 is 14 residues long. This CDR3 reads CASSSVEGGNEQFF. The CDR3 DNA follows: TGTGCCAGCAGCTCTGTGGAGGGCGGCAATGAGCAGTTCTTC.

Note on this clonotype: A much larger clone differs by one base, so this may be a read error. The CDR3 nucleotides read TGTGCCTCCAGTGATCGGGCGGGCCAGGATGAGCAGTTCTTC. The encoded protein is CASSDRAGQDEQFF. This chain joins TRBV27 and TRBJ2-1; possibly TRBD2 for D (5 bases). The V end was cut by 11 bases, the J end by 8 bases, with 22 bases between. CDR3 size: 14 residues. Germline lookup yields CDR1 MNHEY and CDR2 SMNVEV (reference sequence).

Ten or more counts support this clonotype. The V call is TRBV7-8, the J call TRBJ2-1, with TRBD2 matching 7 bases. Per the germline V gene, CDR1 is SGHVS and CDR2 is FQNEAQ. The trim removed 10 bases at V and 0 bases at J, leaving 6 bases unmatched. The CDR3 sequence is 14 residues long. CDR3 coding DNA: TGTGCCACGGGGCGGGAGAGCTCCTACAATGAGCAGTTCTTC. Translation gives CATGRESSYNEQFF.

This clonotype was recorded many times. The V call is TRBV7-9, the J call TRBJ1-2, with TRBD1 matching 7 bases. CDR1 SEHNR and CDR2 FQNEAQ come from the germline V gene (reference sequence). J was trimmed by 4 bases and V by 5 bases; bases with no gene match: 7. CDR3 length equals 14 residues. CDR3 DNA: TGTGCCAGCAGCCCCGGGACAGTGCCCTATGGCTACACCTTC. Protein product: CASSPGTVPYGYTF.

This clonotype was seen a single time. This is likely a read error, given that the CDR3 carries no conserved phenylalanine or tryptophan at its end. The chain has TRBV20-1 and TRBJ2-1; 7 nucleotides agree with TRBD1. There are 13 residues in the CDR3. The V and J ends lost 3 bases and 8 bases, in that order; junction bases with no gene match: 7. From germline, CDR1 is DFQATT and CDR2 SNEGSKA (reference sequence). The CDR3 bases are TGCAGTGCTAGTGGGGACAGCCCCTATGAGCAGTTCCTC. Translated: CSASGDSPYEQFL.

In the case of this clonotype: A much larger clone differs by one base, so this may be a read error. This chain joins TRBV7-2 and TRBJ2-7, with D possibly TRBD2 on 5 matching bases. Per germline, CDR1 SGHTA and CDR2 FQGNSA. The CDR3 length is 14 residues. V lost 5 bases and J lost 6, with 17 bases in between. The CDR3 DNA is TGTGCCAGCAGCCTTGGTGGGAGTTTTGGCGAGCAGTACTTC. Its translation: CASSLGGSFGEQYF.

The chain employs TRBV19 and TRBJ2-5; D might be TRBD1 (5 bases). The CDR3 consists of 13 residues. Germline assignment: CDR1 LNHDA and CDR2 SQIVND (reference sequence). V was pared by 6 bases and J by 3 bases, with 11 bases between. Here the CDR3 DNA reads TGTGCCAGTAGATTGCTGACAGAAGAGACCCAGTACTTC. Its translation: CASRLLTEETQYF.

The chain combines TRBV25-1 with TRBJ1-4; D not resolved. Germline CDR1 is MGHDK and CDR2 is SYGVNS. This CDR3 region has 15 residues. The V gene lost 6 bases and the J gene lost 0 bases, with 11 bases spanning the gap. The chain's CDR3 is CASSLNGATNEKLFF. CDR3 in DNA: TGTGCCAGCAGCCTTAATGGGGCAACTAATGAAAAACTGTTTTTT. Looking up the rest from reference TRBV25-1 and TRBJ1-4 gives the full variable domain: EADIYQTPRYLVIGTGKKITLECSQTMGHDKMYWYQQDPGMELHLIHYSYGVNSTEKGDLSSESTVSRIRTEHFPLTLESARPSHTSQYLCASSLNGATNEKLFFGSGTQLSVL.

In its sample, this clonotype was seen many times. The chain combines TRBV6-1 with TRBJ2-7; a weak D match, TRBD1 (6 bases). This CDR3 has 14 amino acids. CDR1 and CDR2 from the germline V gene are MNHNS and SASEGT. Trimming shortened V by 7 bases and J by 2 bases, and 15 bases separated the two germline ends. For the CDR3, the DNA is TGTGCCAGCAAACCACCAGGGGATGCCTACGAGCAGTACTTC. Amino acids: CASKPPGDAYEQYF.

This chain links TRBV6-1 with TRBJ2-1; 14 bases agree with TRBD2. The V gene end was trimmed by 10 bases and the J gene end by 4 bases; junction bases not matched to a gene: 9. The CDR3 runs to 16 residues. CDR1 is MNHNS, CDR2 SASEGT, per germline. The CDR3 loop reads CATSGTSGSWYNEQFF. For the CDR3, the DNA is TGTGCCACCTCAGGGACTAGCGGGAGTTGGTACAATGAGCAGTTCTTC.

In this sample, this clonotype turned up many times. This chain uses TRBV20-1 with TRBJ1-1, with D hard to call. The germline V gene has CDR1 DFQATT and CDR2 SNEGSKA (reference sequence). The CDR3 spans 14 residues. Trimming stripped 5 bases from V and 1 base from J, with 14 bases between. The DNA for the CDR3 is TGCAGTGCTCCCCGCGCGGGCCCGAACACTGAAGCTTTCTTT. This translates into CSAPRAGPNTEAFF.

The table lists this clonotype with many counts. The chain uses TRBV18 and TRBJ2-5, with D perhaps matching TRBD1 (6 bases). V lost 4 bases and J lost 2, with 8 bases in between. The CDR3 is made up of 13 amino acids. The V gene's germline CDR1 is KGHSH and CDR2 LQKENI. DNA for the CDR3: TGTGCCAGCTCACTGGACAGACAAGAGACCCAGTACTTC. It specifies CASSLDRQETQYF.

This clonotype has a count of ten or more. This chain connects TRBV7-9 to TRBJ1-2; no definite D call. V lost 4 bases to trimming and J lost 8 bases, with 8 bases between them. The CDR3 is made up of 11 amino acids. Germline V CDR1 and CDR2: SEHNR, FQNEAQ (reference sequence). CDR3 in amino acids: CASSSDPGYTF. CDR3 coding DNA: TGTGCCAGCAGCTCTGATCCCGGCTACACCTTC. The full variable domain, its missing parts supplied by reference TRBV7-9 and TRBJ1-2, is DTGVSQNPRHKITKRGQNVTFRCDPISEHNRLYWYRQTLGQGPEFLTYFQNEAQLEKSRLLSDRFSAERPKGSFSTLEIQRTEQGDSAMYLCASSSDPGYTFGSGTRLTVV.

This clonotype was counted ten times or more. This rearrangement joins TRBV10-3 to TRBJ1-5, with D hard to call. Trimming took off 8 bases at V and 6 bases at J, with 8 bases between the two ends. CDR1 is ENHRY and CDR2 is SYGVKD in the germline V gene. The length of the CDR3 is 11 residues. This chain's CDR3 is CAIGERQPQHF. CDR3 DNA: TGTGCCATCGGGGAACGTCAGCCCCAGCATTTT.

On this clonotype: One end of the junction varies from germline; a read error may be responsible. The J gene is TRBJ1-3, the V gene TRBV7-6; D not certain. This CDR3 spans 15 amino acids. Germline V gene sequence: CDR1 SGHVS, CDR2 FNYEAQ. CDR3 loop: CASSDRRVRGNTVYF. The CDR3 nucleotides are TGTGCCAGTTCGGACCGTCGGGTTCGAGGAAACACCGTATATTTT.

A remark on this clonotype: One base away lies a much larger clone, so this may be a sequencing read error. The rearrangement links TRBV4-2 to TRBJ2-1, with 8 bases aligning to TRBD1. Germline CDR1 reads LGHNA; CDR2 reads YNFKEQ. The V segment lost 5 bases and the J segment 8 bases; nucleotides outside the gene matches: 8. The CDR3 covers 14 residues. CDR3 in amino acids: CASSTYQGADEQFF. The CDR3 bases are TGTGCCAGCAGCACCTATCAGGGGGCGGATGAGCAGTTCTTC.

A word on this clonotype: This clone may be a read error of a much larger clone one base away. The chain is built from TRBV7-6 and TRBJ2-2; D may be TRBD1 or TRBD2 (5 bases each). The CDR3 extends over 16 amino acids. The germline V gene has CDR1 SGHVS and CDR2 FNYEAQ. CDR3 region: CASGLAPGSDTGELFF. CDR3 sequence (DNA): TGTGCCAGCGGCTTAGCGCCAGGGTCGGACACCGGGGAGCTGTTTTTT.